This T cell receptor beta chain was captured in a study of CD8 T cells in ankylosing spondylitis (dated by TCRdb to about 2017). General notes on the study: The study profiled T cell receptor beta repertoires in healthy donors and ankylosing spondylitis patients to find disease-linked TCR variants. In total, the full study cohort was made up of roughly 110 healthy donors and about two dozen ankylosing spondylitis patients. Samples of peripheral blood were taken, and for ankylosing spondylitis patients, synovial fluid was collected as well.

A remark on this clonotype: What this receptor recognizes is not known. Base qualities are not at hand, and no much larger clone is one base apart.

The study at large found these results: A TCR beta motif made up of several highly homologous amino acid variants appeared to be characteristic of blood from ankylosing spondylitis patients. Some TCR beta motif variants had previously been reported in synovial fluid and blood of reactive arthritis patients, which suggested common disease-initiation mechanisms. A CD8+ phenotype was shown by the disease-linked clones, which were found at relatively low frequencies in peripheral blood. The disease-linked clones were reported to be significantly enriched in matched synovial fluid samples from ankylosing spondylitis patients.

V is cut back by 6 bases and J by 7 bases, with 11 bases in the junction unmatched. The CDR3 has 15 amino acids, counting the end cysteine and phenylalanine. Of the read, only the CDR3 DNA is kept; its 45 bases are in frame from base 1. The sequencing machine was an Illumina HiSeq 2500. Quantitative 5'-RACE with molecular barcodes was used to prepare TCR beta libraries. On the study's bioinformatics: Disease-linked TCR variants were identified with a new computational method built on a probabilistic model of VDJ rearrangement. TCRdb reworked the public reads: Q25 trimming with fastp, MiXCR clone assembly, productive beta chains retained. Each entry is one CDR3 protein sequence, shown with its most common DNA and genes. For this entry, the V and J calls and clone size follow TCRdb and not the study's own pipeline. Across this sample there are around 340,000 distinct CDR3 sequences, with about 20% seen only once. The ten largest clones represent about an eighth of the sample.

The sequence joins TRBV12-3 or TRBV12-4 to TRBJ2-7, with TRBD2 matching 11 junction bases. The source of this sequence is a male donor with ankylosing spondylitis or in good health (not recorded which). The sample comprised blood, either unsorted or a sorted T cell fraction (not recorded which). Here the CDR3 is given as CASSDSGGGDWEQYF. Here is the DNA: TGTGCCAGCAGCGATAGCGGGGGGGGGGATTGGGAGCAGTACTTC.